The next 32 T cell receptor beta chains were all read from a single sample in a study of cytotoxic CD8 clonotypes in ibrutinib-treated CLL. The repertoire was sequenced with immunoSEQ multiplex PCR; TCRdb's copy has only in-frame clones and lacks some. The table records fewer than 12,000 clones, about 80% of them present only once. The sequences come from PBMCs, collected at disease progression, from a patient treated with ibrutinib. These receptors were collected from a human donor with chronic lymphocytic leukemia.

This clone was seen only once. Written as DNA, the CDR3 is TGTGCCAGCAGTCGAGGGGGCTGGGGGGCGGGCTACACCTTC. This codes for CASSRGGWGAGYTF. The chain combines TRBV28 with TRBJ1-2; 7 nucleotides align to TRBD1. The CDR3 spans 14 residues. Germline CDR1 reads MDHEN; CDR2 reads SYDVKM. The junction had 11 bases not matched to a gene; V was cut back by 5 bases and J by 8 bases.

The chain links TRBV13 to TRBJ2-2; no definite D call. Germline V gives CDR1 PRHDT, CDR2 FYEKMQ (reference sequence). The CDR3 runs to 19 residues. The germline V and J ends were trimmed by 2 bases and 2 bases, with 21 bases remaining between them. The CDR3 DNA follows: TGTGCCAGCAGCTTAAAACTTCTATACGGCGGTTCCAACACCGGGGAGCTGTTTTTT. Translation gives CASSLKLLYGGSNTGELFF. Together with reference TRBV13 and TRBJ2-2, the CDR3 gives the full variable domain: AAGVIQSPRHLIKEKRETATLKCYPIPRHDTVYWYQQGPGQDPQFLISFYEKMQSDKGSIPDRFSAQQFSDYHSELNMSSLELGDSALYFCASSLKLLYGGSNTGELFFGEGSRLTVL.

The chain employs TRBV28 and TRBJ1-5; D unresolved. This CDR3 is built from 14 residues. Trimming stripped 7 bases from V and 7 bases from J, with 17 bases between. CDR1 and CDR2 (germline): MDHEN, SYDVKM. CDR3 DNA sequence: TGTGCCAGCACCCTTCCCGGCCTGGGACAGCCCCAGCATTTT. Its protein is CASTLPGLGQPQHF.

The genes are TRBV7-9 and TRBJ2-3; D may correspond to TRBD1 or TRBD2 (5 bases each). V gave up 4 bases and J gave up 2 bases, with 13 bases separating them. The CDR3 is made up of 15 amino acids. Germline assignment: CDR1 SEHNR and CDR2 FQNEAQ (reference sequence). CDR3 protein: CASSYGTPSTDTQYF. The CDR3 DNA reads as TGTGCCAGCAGCTATGGGACCCCATCCACAGATACGCAGTATTTT.

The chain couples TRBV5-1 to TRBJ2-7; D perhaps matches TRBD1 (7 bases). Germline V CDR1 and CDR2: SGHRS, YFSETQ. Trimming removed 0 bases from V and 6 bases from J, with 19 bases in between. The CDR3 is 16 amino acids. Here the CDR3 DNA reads TGCGCCAGCAGCTTGGTTTGGCAGGGGGGTTCTGCCGAGCAGTACTTC. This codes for CASSLVWQGGSAEQYF.

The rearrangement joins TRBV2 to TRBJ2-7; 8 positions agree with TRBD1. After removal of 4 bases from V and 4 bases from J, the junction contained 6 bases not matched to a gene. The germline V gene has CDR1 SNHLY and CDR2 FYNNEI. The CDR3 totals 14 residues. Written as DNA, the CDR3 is TGTGCCAGCAGTGCGGGACAGGCAACGTACGAGCAGTACTTC. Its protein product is CASSAGQATYEQYF. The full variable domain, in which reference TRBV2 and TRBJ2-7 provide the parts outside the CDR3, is EPEVTQTPSHQVTQMGQEVILRCVPISNHLYFYWYRQILGQKVEFLVSFYNNEISEKSEIFDDQFSVERPDGSNFTLKIRSTKLEDSAMYFCASSAGQATYEQYFGPGTRLTVT.

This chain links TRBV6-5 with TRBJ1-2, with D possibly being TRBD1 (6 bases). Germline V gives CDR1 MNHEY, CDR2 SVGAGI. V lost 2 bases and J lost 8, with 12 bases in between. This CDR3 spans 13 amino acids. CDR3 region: CASSYSTGSGYTF. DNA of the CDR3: TGTGCCAGCAGTTACAGTACAGGGAGCGGCTACACCTTC.

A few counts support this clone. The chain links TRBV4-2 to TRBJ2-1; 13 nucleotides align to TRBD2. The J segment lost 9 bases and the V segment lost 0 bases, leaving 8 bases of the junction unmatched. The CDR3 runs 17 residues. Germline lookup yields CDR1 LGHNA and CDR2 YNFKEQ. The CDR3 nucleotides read TGTGCCAGCAGCCAAGACGCCAGACTAGCGGGGGGCATTGAGCAGTTCTTC. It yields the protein CASSQDARLAGGIEQFF.

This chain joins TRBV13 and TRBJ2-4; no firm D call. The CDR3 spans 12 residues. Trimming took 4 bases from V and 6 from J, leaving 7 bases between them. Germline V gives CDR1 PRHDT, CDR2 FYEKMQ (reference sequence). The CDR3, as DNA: TGTGCCAGCAGCTCTAGAGGAAACATTCAGTACTTC. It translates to CASSSRGNIQYF.

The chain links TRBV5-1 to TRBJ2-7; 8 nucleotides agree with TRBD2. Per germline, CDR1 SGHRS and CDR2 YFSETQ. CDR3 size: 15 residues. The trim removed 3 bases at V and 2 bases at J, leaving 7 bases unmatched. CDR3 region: CASSSLAGIAYEQYF. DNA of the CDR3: TGCGCCAGCAGCTCTTTAGCGGGGATTGCCTACGAGCAGTACTTC.

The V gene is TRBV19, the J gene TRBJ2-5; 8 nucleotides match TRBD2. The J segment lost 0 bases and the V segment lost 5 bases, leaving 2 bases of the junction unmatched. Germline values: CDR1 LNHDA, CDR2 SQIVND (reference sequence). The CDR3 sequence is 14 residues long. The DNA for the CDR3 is TGTGCCAGTAGTGGACTAGCAAACCAAGAGACCCAGTACTTC. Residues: CASSGLANQETQYF.

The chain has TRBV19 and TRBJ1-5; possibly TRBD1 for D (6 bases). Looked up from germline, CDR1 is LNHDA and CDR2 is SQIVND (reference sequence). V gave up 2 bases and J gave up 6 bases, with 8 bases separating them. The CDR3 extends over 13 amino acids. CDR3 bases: TGTGCCAGTAGTATAACAGGGCGTCAGCCCCAGCATTTT. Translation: CASSITGRQPQHF.

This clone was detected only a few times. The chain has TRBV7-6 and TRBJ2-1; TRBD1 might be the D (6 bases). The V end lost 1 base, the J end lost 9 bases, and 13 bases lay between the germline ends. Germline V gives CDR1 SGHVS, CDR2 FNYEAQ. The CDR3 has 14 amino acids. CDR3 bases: TGTGCCAGCAGCTTAGGGGGGCCAGGCACTGAGCAGTTCTTC. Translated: CASSLGGPGTEQFF.

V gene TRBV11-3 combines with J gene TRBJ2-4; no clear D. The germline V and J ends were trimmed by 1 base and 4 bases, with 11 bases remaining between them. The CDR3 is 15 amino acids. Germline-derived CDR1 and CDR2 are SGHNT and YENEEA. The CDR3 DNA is TGTGCCAGCAGCTTAGGCGGAACCGGGAAAAACATTCAGTACTTC. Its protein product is CASSLGGTGKNIQYF.

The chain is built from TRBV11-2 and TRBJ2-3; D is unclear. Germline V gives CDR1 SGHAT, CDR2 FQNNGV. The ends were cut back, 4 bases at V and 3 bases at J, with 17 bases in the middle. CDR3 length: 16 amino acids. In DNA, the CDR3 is TGTGCCAGCAGCTCAAGGGTGGGCGCCGTGACAGATACGCAGTATTTT. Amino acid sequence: CASSSRVGAVTDTQYF.

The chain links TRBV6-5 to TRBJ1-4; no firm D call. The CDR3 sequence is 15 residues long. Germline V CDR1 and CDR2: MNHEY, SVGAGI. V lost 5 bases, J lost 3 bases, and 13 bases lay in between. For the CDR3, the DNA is TGTGCCAGCAGTCCCCATGTTTGGGCTAATGAAAAACTGTTTTTT. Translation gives CASSPHVWANEKLFF.

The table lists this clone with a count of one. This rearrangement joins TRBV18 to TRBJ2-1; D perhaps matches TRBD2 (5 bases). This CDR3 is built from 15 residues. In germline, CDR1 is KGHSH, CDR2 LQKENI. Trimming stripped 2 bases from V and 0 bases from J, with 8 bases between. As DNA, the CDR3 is TGTGCCAGCTCACCAGCGGGTTTCTCCTACAATGAGCAGTTCTTC. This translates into CASSPAGFSYNEQFF.

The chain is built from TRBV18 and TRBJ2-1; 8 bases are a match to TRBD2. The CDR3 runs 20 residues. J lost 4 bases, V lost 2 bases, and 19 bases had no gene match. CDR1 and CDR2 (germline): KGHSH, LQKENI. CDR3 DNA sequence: TGTGCCAGCTCACCAGTGGTATTAGCGGGAAGGAGCGCGGATTACAATGAGCAGTTCTTC. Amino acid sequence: CASSPVVLAGRSADYNEQFF. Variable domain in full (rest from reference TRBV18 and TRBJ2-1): NAGVMQNPRHLVRRRGQEARLRCSPMKGHSHVYWYRQLPEEGLKFMVYLQKENIIDESGMPKERFSAEFPKEGPSILRIQQVVRGDSAAYFCASSPVVLAGRSADYNEQFFGPGTRLTVL.

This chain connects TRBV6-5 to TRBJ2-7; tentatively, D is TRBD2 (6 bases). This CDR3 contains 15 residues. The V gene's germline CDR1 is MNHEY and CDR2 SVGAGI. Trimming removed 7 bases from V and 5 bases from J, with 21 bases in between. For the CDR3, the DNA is TGTGCCAGCACCTCCGGGGGAGGCCTCGGACACGAGCAGTACTTC. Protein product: CASTSGGGLGHEQYF.

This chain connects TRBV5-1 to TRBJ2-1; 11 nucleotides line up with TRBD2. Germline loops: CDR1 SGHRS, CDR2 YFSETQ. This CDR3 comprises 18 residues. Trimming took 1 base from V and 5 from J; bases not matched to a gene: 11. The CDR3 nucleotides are TGCGCCAGCAGCTTGTTCCTAGCGGGAGGCACAAACAACAATGAGCAGTTCTTC. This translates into CASSLFLAGGTNNNEQFF.

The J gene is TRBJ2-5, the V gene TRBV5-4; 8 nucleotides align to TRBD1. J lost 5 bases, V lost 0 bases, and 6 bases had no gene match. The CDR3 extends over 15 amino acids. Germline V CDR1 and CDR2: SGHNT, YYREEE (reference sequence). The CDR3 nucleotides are TGTGCCAGCAGCTTGGAACAGGGGGTCAGCGAGACCCAGTACTTC. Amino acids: CASSLEQGVSETQYF.

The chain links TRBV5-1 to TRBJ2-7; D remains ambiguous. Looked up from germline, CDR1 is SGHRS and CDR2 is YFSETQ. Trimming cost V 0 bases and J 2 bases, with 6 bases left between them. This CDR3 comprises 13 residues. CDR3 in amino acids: CASSLADAYEQYF. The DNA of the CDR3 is TGCGCCAGCAGCTTGGCCGACGCCTACGAGCAGTACTTC.

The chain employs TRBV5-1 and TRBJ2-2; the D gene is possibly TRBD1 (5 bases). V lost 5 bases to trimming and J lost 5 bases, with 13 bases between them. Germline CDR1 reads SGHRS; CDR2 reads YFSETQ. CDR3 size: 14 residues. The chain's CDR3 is CASSWKGDTGELFF. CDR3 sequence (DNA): TGCGCCAGCAGTTGGAAAGGGGATACCGGGGAGCTGTTTTTT.

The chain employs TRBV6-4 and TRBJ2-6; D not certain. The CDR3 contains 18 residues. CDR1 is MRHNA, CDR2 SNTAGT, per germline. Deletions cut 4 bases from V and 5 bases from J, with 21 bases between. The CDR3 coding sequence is TGTGCCAGCAGTGGATTAAGCACACGACAAAGTCGGGCCAACGTCCTGACTTTC. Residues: CASSGLSTRQSRANVLTF.

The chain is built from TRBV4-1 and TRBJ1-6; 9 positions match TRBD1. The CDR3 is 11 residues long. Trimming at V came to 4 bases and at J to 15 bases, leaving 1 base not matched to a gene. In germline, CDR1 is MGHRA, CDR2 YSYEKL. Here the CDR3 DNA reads TGCGCCAGCAGCCCGGGACAGGGCCTCCACTTT. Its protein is CASSPGQGLHF.

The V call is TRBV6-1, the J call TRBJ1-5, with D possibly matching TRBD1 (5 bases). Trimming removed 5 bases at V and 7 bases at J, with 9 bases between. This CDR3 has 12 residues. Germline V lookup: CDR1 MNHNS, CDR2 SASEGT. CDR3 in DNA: TGTGCCAGCAGTTCAGGGAAGCAGCCCCAGCATTTT. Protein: CASSSGKQPQHF.

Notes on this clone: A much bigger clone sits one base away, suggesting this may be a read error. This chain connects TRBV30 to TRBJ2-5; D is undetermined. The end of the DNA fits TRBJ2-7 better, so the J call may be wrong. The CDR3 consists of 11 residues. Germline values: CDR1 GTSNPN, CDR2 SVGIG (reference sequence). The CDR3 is CAWSGTYEQYF. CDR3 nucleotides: TGTGCCTGGAGTGGGACCTACGAGCAGTACTTC.

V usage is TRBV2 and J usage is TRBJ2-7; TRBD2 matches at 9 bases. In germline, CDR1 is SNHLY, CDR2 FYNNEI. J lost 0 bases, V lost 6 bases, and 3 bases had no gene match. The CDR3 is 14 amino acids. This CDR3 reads CASRRGGSSYEQYF. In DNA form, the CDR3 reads TGTGCCAGCAGGCGGGGGGGCTCCTCCTACGAGCAGTACTTC.

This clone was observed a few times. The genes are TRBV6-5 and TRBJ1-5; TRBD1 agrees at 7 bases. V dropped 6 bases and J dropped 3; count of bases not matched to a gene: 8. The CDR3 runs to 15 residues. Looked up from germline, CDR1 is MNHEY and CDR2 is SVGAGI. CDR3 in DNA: TGTGCCAGCAGGAAAGGGACAGATCTCAATCAGCCCCAGCATTTT. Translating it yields CASRKGTDLNQPQHF.

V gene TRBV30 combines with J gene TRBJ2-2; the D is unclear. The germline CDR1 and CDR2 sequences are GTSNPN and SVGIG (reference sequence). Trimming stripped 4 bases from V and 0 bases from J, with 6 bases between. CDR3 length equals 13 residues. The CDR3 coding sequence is TGTGCCTGGATGAGGCCGAACACCGGGGAGCTGTTTTTT. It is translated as CAWMRPNTGELFF. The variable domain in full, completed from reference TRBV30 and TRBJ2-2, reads SQTIHQWPATLVQPVGSPLSLECTVEGTSNPNLYWYRQAAGRGLQLLFYSVGIGQISSEVPQNLSASRPQDRQFILSSKKLLLSDSGFYLCAWMRPNTGELFFGEGSRLTVL.

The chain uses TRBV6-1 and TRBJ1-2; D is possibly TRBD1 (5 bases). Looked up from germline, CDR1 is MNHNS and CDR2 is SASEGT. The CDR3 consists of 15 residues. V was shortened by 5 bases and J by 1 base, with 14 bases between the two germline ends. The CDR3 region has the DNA TGTGCCAGCAGTAGGGGCAGGGCAAATAACTATGGCTACACCTTC. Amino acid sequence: CASSRGRANNYGYTF.

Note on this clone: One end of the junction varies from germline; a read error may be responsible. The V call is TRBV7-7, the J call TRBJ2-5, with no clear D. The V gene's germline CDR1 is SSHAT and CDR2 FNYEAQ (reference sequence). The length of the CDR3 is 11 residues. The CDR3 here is CASSTGETQYF. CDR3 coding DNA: TGTGCTAGCAGCACTGGGGAGACCCAGTACTTC.